This T cell receptor (beta chain) was identified in a study of identifying expanded T cells in peripheral blood. Findings and limits, study-wide: Differentially abundant clones: about 1.3 between replicates, 15 to 17 at approximately 13 days, less than 20 at four.

Assay: immunoSEQ multiplex PCR; the TCRdb copy retains only in-frame clones and omits some. The sample holds nearly 60,000 clones, roughly 90% seen once. This clone was found once. Its antigen is undetermined. The CDR3 length is 15 residues. V lost 1 base, J lost 2 bases, and 3 bases stayed unmatched. Germline V gene lookup returns CDR1 MGHDK and CDR2 SYGVNS. This receptor was identified in a person aged 18 to 75 in good health. The sample comprised blood. The V and J genes are TRBV25-1 and TRBJ2-3; 7 bases match TRBD2. The CDR3 nucleotides are TGTGCCAGCAGTGAATGGCGGGGGATCACAGATACGCAGTATTTT. This codes for CASSEWRGITDTQYF. The whole variable domain, remainder taken from reference TRBV25-1 and TRBJ2-3, is EADIYQTPRYLVIGTGKKITLECSQTMGHDKMYWYQQDPGMELHLIHYSYGVNSTEKGDLSSESTVSRIRTEHFPLTLESARPSHTSQYLCASSEWRGITDTQYFGPGTRLTVL.